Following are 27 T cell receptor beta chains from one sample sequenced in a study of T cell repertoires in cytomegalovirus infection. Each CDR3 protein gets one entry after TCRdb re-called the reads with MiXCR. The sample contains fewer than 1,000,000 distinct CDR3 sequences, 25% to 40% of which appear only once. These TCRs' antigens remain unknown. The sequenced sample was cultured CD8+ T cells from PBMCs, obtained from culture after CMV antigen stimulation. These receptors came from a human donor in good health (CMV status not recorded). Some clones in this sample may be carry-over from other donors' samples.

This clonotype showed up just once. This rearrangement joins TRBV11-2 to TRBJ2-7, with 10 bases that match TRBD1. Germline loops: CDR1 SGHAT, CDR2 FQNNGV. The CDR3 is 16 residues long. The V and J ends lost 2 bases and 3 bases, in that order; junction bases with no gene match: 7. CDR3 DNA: TGTGCCAGCAGCTTATGGACAGGGGGAACGGACTACGAGCAGTACGTC. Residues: CASSLWTGGTDYEQYV.

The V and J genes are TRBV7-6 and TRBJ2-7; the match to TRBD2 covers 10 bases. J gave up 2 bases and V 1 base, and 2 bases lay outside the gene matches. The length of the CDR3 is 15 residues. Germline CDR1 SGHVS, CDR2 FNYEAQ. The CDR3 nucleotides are TGTGCCAGCAGCTTAGTAGCGGGGGGAACCTACGAGCAGTACTTC. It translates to CASSLVAGGTYEQYF.

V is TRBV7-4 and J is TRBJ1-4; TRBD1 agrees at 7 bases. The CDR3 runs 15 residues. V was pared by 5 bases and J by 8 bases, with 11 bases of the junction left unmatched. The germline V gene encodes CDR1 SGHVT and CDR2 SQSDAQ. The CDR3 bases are TGTGCCAGCAGCGCTAGGGGGCTCGACATCGAAAAACTGTTTTTT. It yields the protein CASSARGLDIEKLFF.

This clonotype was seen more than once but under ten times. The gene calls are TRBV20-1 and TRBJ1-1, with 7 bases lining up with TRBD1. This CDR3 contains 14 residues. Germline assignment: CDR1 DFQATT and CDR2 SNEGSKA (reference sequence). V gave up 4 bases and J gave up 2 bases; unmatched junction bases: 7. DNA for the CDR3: TGCAGTGCTAAAACCAGGGGGTCCAACACTGAAGCTTTCTTT. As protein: CSAKTRGSNTEAFF.

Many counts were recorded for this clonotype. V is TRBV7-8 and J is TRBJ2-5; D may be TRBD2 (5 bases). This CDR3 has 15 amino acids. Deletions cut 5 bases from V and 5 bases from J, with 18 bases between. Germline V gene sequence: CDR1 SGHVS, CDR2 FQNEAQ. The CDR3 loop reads CASSTREVLQETQYF. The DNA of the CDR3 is TGTGCCAGCAGCACACGGGAAGTCCTTCAGGAGACCCAGTACTTC.

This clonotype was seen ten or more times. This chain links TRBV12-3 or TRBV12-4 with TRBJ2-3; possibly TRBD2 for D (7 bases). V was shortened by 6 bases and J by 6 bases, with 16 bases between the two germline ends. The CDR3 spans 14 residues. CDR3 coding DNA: TGTGCCAGCAGCTTTGGGGGGGGGGCGGATACGCAGTATTTT. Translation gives CASSFGGGADTQYF.

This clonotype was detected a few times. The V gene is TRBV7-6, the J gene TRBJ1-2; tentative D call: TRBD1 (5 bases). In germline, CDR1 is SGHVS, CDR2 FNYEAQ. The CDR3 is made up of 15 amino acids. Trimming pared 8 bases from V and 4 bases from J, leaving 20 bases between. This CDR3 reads CASGEGVASGYGYTF. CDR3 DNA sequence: TGTGCCAGCGGGGAAGGGGTGGCTAGTGGCTATGGCTACACCTTC.

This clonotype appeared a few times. CDR3 DNA sequence: TGTGCCAGCAGTGGGGACCTGGACACTGAAGCTTTCTTT. This encodes CASSGDLDTEAFF. The chain is built from TRBV6-5 and TRBJ1-1, with D perhaps matching TRBD1 (5 bases). The CDR3 runs to 13 residues. Germline V lookup: CDR1 MNHEY, CDR2 SVGAGI. The germline V and J ends were trimmed by 5 bases and 3 bases, with 10 bases remaining between them.

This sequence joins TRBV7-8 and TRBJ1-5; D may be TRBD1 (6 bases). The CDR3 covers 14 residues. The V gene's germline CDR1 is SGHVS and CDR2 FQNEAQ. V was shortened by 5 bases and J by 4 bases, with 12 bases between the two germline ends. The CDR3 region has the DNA TGTGCCAGCAGCACCACAGGGTTGAATCAGCCCCAGCATTTT. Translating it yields CASSTTGLNQPQHF.

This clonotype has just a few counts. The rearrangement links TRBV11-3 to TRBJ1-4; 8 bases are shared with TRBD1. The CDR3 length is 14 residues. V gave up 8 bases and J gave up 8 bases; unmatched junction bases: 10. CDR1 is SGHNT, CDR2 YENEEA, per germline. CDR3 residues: CASPSGDRREKLFF. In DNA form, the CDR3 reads TGTGCCAGCCCCTCGGGGGACAGGAGGGAAAAACTGTTTTTT. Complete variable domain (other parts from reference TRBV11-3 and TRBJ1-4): EAGVVQSPRYKIIEKKQPVAFWCNPISGHNTLYWYLQNLGQGPELLIRYENEEAVDDSQLPKDRFSAERLKGVDSTLKIQPAELGDSAVYLCASPSGDRREKLFFGSGTQLSVL.

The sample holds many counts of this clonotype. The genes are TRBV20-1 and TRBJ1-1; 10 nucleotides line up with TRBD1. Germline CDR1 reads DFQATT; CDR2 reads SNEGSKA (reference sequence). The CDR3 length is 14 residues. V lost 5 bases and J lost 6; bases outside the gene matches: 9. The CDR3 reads CSAPPGTGVPEAFF. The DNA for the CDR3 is TGCAGTGCTCCCCCCGGGACAGGGGTCCCTGAAGCTTTCTTT.

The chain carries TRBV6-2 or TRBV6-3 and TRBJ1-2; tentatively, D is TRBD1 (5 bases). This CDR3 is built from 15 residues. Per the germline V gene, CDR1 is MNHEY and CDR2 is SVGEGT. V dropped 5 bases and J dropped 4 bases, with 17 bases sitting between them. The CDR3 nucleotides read TGTGCCAGCAGTGATAGACAGAGGATTTTCTATGGCTACACCTTC. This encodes CASSDRQRIFYGYTF.

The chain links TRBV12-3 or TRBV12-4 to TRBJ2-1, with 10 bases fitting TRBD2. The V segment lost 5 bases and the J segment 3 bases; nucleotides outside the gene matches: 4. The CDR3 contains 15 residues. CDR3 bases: TGTGCCAGCAGTACCGGGACTAGCGACTACAATGAGCAGTTCTTC. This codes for CASSTGTSDYNEQFF.

The CDR3: CASRDRGYNSPLHF. The CDR3 bases are TGTGCCAGCAGAGACAGGGGTTATAATTCACCCCTCCACTTT. This chain links TRBV6-1 with TRBJ1-6; 8 bases line up with TRBD1. CDR1 and CDR2 (germline): MNHNS, SASEGT. With V trimmed by 6 bases and J by 4 bases, 2 bases remained unmatched. The CDR3 runs to 14 residues.

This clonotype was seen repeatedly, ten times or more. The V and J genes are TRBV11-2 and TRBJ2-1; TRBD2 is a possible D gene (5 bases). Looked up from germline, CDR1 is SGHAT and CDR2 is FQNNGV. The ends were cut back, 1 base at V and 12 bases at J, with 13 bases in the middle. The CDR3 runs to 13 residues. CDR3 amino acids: CASSLAAPRGQFF. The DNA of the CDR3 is TGTGCCAGCAGCTTAGCGGCCCCCCGGGGGCAGTTCTTC.

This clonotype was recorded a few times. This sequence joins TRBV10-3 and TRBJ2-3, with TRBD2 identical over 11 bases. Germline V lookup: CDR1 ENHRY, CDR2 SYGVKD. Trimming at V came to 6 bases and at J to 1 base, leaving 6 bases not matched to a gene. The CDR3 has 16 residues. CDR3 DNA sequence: TGTGCCATCAGGATTCTAGCGGGGGGAGGCACAGATACGCAGTATTTT. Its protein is CAIRILAGGGTDTQYF.

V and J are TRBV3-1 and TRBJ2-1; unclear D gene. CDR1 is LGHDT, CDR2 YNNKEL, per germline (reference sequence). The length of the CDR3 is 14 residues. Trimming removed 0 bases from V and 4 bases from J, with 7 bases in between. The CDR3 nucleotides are TGTGCCAGCAGCCAAGATCTCAGATACAATGAGCAGTTCTTC. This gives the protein CASSQDLRYNEQFF.

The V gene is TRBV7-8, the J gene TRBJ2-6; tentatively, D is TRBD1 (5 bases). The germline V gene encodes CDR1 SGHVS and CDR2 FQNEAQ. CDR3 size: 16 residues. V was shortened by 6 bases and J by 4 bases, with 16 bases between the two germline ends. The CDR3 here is CASSSAGLEGANVLTF. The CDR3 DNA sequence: TGTGCCAGCAGTTCAGCAGGGCTTGAGGGGGCCAACGTCCTGACTTTC.

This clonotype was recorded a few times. CDR3 nucleotide sequence: TGCAGCGTTATGAACCCGAAGACGGGGGGATCCTACGAGCAGTACTTC. Amino acid sequence: CSVMNPKTGGSYEQYF. The rearrangement joins TRBV29-1 to TRBJ2-7; 7 bases line up with TRBD2. Germline loops: CDR1 SQVTM, CDR2 ANQGSEA. V lost 5 bases and J lost 1; bases outside the gene matches: 14. The CDR3 is 16 amino acids.

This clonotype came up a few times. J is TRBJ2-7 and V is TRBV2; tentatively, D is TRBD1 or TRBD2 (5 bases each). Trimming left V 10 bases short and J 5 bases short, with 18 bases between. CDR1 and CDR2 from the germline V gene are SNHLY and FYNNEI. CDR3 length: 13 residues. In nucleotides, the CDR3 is TGTGCCACCTCGGGGCAGGTGAGGGACGAGCAGTACTTC. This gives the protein CATSGQVRDEQYF.

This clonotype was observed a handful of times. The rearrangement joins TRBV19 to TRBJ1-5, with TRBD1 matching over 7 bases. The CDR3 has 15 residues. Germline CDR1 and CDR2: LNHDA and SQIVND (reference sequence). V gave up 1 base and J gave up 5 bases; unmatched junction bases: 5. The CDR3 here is CASSIGGDSYQPQHF. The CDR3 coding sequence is TGTGCCAGTAGTATAGGCGGGGACAGCTATCAGCCCCAGCATTTT.

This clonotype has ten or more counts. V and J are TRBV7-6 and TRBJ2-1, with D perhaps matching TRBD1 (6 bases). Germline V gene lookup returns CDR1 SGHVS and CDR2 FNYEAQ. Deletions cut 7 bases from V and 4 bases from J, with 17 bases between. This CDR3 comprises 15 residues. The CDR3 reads CASTAGRGPYNEQFF. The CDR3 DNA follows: TGTGCCAGCACCGCAGGCAGGGGACCGTACAATGAGCAGTTCTTC.

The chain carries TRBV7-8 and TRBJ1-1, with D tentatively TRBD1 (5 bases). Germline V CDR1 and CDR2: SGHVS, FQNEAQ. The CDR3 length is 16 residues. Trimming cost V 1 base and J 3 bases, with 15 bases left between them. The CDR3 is CASSLGTTLPDTEAFF. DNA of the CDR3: TGTGCCAGCAGCTTAGGGACAACCCTACCGGACACTGAAGCTTTCTTT.

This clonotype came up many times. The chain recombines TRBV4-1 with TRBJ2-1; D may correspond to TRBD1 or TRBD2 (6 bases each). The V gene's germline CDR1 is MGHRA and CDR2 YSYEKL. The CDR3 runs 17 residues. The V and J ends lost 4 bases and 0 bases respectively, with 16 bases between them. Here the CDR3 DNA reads TGCGCCAGCAGCCGAGGGCCCGGGGGCCTCTCCTACAATGAGCAGTTCTTC. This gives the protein CASSRGPGGLSYNEQFF.

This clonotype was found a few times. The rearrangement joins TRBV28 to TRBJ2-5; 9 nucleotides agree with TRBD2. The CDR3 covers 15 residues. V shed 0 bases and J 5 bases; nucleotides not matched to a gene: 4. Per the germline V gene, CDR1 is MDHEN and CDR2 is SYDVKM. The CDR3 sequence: CASSLWGGGAETQYF. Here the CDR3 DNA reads TGTGCCAGCAGTTTATGGGGCGGGGGGGCGGAGACCCAGTACTTC.

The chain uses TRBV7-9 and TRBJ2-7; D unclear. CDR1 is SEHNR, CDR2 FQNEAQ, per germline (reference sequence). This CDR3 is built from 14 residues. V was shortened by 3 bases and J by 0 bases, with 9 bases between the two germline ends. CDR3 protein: CASSFGAISYEQYF. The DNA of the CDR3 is TGTGCCAGCAGCTTTGGCGCGATCTCCTACGAGCAGTACTTC.

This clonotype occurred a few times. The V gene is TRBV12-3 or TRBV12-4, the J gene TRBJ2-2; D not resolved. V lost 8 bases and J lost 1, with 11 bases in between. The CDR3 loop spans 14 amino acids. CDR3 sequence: CASPYPMNTGELFF. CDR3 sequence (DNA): TGTGCCAGCCCTTACCCCATGAACACCGGGGAGCTGTTTTTT.